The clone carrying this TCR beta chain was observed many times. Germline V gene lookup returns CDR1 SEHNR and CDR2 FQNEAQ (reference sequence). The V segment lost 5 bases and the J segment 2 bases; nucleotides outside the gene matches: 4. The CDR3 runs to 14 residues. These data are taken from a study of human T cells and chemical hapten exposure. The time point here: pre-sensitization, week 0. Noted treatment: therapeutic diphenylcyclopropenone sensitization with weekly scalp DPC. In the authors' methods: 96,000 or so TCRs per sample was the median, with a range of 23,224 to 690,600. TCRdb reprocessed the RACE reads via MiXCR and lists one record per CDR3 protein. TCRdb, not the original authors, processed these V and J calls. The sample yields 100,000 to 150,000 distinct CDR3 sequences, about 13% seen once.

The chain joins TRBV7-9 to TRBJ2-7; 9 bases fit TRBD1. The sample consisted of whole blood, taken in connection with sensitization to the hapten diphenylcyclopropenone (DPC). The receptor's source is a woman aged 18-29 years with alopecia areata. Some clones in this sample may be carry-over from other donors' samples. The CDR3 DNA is TGTGCCAGCAGCCTAGGGACAGGGCCCTACGAGCAGTACTTC. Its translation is CASSLGTGPYEQYF.